The 7 T cell receptor beta chains presented below share a single source sample, sequenced in a study of tumor-infiltrating lymphocytes in primary liver carcinoma. Starting from 500 ng of total RNA, TCR beta cDNA was produced with a primer in the constant region. Generation of the TCR beta libraries relied on three nested multiplex PCR rounds using slightly modified ARM-PCR. TRBV1-TRBV30 forward and Cbeta reverse primers drove the first two approximately 10-cycle rounds. TCRdb called the multiplex PCR reads again in MiXCR, with one record for every CDR3 protein. Among around 27,000 distinct CDR3 sequences listed, around 78% were seen once. Joint extraction of RNA and DNA used roughly 18-34 mg of bulk tissue that was unsorted. The sample consisted of liver tumor tissue from sampling region 3. Subset given: tumor region T3, left-lateral pole. These receptors were collected from a man aged 40-49 years with primary liver carcinoma and hepatitis B virus infection.

This clonotype was seen a handful of times. The chain uses TRBV6-5 and TRBJ2-5; D possibly corresponds to TRBD2 (6 bases). The CDR3 runs 14 residues. Deletions cut 3 bases from V and 2 bases from J, with 10 bases between. Germline lookup yields CDR1 MNHEY and CDR2 SVGAGI. The CDR3: CASSYGGMQETQYF. In nucleotides, the CDR3 is TGTGCCAGCAGTTATGGAGGGATGCAAGAGACCCAGTACTTC.

In this sample, this clonotype turned up a few times. One junction end does not reproduce the germline sequence, and a read error may be involved. V usage is TRBV12-3 or TRBV12-4 and J usage is TRBJ2-7, with D hard to call. CDR3 length: 16 amino acids. CDR3 sequence (DNA): TGTGCCAGCATTTTAATGGGCTCCGGTAGCTCCTACGAGCAGTACTTT. The encoded protein is CASILMGSGSSYEQYF.

This clonotype is labeled medium-sized. J is TRBJ2-7 and V is TRBV5-4; 8 nucleotides align to TRBD1. The CDR3 runs 15 residues. CDR1 is SGHNT, CDR2 YYREEE, per germline (reference sequence). J gave up 3 bases and V 0 bases, and 5 bases lay outside the gene matches. CDR3 region: CASSLDRGTLYEQYF. The CDR3 DNA sequence: TGTGCCAGCAGCTTGGACAGGGGGACCCTCTACGAGCAGTACTTC. Together with reference TRBV5-4 and TRBJ2-7, the CDR3 gives the full variable domain: ETGVTQSPTHLIKTRGQQVTLRCSSQSGHNTVSWYQQALGQGPQFIFQYYREEENGRGNFPPRFSGLQFPNYSSELNVNALELDDSALYLCASSLDRGTLYEQYFGPGTRLTVT.

This clonotype has at least ten counts. One end of the junction does not line up with germline, which may come from a read error. CDR3 in amino acids: CASSLERGSRVLAF. CDR3 nucleotides: TGCGCCAGCAGCTTGGAAAGGGGTTCAAGAGTCCTGGCTTTC. V gene TRBV5-1 combines with J gene TRBJ2-6, with a tentative D call TRBD1 (5 bases). Germline V gives CDR1 SGHRS, CDR2 YFSETQ. The CDR3 extends over 14 amino acids.

This clonotype rates as medium-sized. The V gene is TRBV11-1, the J gene TRBJ2-2, with 12 bases identical to TRBD2. This CDR3 comprises 15 residues. The V segment lost 5 bases and the J segment 11 bases; nucleotides outside the gene matches: 9. Germline V gene sequence: CDR1 SGHAT, CDR2 FQDESV (reference sequence). CDR3 nucleotides: TGTGCCAGCAGCATACTAGCGGGAGGCCCCCCCGAGCTGTTTTTT. Protein product: CASSILAGGPPELFF.

Turning to this clonotype: A read error may produce the germline difference seen at one junction end. This chain links TRBV12-3 or TRBV12-4 with TRBJ2-7; possibly TRBD1 for D (6 bases). There are 15 residues in the CDR3. CDR3 DNA: TGCGCCAGCAGTCGAGGGACATGCTCGACCTACGAGCAGTACTTC. Encoded protein: CASSRGTCSTYEQYF.

The chain recombines TRBV28 with TRBJ1-5; D not resolved. V was trimmed by 3 bases and J by 2 bases, leaving 14 bases between them. This CDR3 has 16 amino acids. Germline V gives CDR1 MDHEN, CDR2 SYDVKM. In nucleotides, the CDR3 is TGTGCCAGCAGTTTCACCGGCAACATGGGCAATCAGCCCCAGCATTTT. The encoded protein is CASSFTGNMGNQPQHF.